The next 22 T cell receptor beta chains were all read from a single sample in a study of post-analysis software for immune sequencing data. Each TCR beta cDNA library carried unique molecular identifiers. Using its own MiXCR run on the PCR reads, TCRdb lists one record per CDR3 protein. The repertoire holds about 540,000 distinct CDR3 sequences, with approximately 34% as singletons. Study outcomes and limitations: Patients carried four or five TRBV segments more frequently than controls did, and TRBV5-6, TRBV5-1 and TRBV20-1 were among them.

These receptors have no known antigen. Sequencing used blood. The receptors originated from a girl aged 2 to 17 with multiple sclerosis.

V is TRBV7-6 and J is TRBJ1-4; 8 bases align to TRBD1. The CDR3 loop spans 15 amino acids. In germline, CDR1 is SGHVS, CDR2 FNYEAQ. The ends lost 0 bases at V and 7 bases at J; junction bases unmatched: 4. CDR3 bases: TGTGCCAGCAGCTTAGCGCCCGGGACAGGTGAAAAACTGTTTTTT. Amino acid sequence: CASSLAPGTGEKLFF.

This clonotype appeared a few times. The CDR3 region is CASSQDSPTVRYEQYF. CDR3 bases: TGTGCCAGCAGCCAAGATTCCCCGACAGTCCGCTACGAGCAGTACTTC. The chain employs TRBV4-2 and TRBJ2-5, with D perhaps matching TRBD1 (5 bases). Near its end, the DNA agrees better with TRBJ2-7, so the J call may be wrong. Germline loops: CDR1 LGHNA, CDR2 YNFKEQ. The CDR3 runs 16 residues.

This clonotype has a handful of counts. V gene TRBV4-1 combines with J gene TRBJ1-2, with D possibly being TRBD1 (6 bases). The CDR3 contains 16 residues. V was cut by 1 base and J by 3 bases, with 15 bases left in between. Germline values: CDR1 MGHRA, CDR2 YSYEKL. The CDR3 sequence: CASSQVSRGPHYGYTF. The CDR3 bases are TGCGCCAGCAGCCAAGTATCCCGGGGGCCCCACTATGGCTACACCTTC.

The chain employs TRBV18 and TRBJ2-2; no clear D. This CDR3 region has 15 residues. The V end was cut by 4 bases, the J end by 5 bases, with 14 bases between. Germline CDR1 and CDR2: KGHSH and LQKENI. This CDR3 is CASSRPSEVTGELFF. DNA of the CDR3: TGTGCCAGCTCACGACCATCAGAGGTTACCGGGGAGCTGTTTTTT.

This clonotype was counted a few times. The V call is TRBV5-6, the J call TRBJ2-4; TRBD1 aligns across 9 bases. This CDR3 comprises 19 residues. Trimming removed 1 base from V and 4 bases from J; junction bases left unmatched: 15. Per the germline V gene, CDR1 is SGHDT and CDR2 is YYEEEE. The CDR3 DNA reads TGTGCCAGCAGCTTGCCCCTGAATTTAGGGACAGGGAAAAAAAACATTCAGTACTTC. Amino acids: CASSLPLNLGTGKKNIQYF.

The rearrangement links TRBV5-1 to TRBJ2-7; either TRBD1 or TRBD2 may fit D (6 bases each). This CDR3 comprises 15 residues. The germline V and J ends were trimmed by 3 bases and 1 base, with 14 bases remaining between them. From germline, CDR1 is SGHRS and CDR2 YFSETQ. The CDR3 sequence: CASSWGASNSYEQYF. The CDR3 bases are TGCGCCAGCAGCTGGGGGGCCTCCAATTCCTACGAGCAGTACTTC. The whole variable domain, remainder taken from reference TRBV5-1 and TRBJ2-7, is KAGVTQTPRYLIKTRGQQVTLSCSPISGHRSVSWYQQTPGQGLQFLFEYFSETQRNKGNFPGRFSGRQFSNSRSEMNVSTLELGDSALYLCASSWGASNSYEQYFGPGTRLTVT.

This clonotype was seen a handful of times. V and J are TRBV12-3 or TRBV12-4 and TRBJ2-5; D is possibly TRBD2 (5 bases). The CDR3 has 15 residues. The V and J ends lost 8 bases and 0 bases respectively, with 16 bases between them. CDR3: CASGRAAEYQETQYF. In DNA form, the CDR3 reads TGTGCCAGCGGGCGGGCGGCCGAGTACCAAGAGACCCAGTACTTC.

This clonotype was found a few times. This chain uses TRBV5-1 with TRBJ2-1, with D perhaps TRBD1 (5 bases). V was trimmed by 4 bases and J by 4 bases, leaving 15 bases between them. The length of the CDR3 is 15 residues. Germline CDR1 SGHRS, CDR2 YFSETQ. This CDR3 is CASSPQEGPYNEQFF. DNA for the CDR3: TGCGCCAGCAGCCCACAGGAAGGCCCATACAATGAGCAGTTCTTC. The complete variable domain, with remaining parts taken from reference TRBV5-1 and TRBJ2-1, reads KAGVTQTPRYLIKTRGQQVTLSCSPISGHRSVSWYQQTPGQGLQFLFEYFSETQRNKGNFPGRFSGRQFSNSRSEMNVSTLELGDSALYLCASSPQEGPYNEQFFGPGTRLTVL.

This clonotype was observed a few times. The chain couples TRBV3-1 to TRBJ2-1, with D perhaps matching TRBD2 (5 bases). Germline-derived CDR1 and CDR2 are LGHDT and YNNKEL (reference sequence). This CDR3 is built from 15 residues. V was shortened by 1 base and J by 0 bases, with 7 bases between the two germline ends. The CDR3 DNA reads as TGTGCCAGCAGCCAAGCGGGAAGCTCCTACAATGAGCAGTTCTTC. It is translated as CASSQAGSSYNEQFF.

Remarks on this clonotype: This clone may be a read error of a much larger clone one base away. This chain joins TRBV6-4 and TRBJ2-1; 8 nucleotides align to TRBD1. Per germline, CDR1 MRHNA and CDR2 SNTAGT. V lost 9 bases to trimming and J lost 7 bases; unmatched junction nucleotides: 17. CDR3 size: 16 residues. The CDR3 protein is CASAPKPFWDRNEQFF. CDR3 DNA: TGTGCCAGTGCACCGAAGCCTTTCTGGGACAGGAATGAGCAGTTCTTC.

CDR3 sequence (DNA): TGCAGTGCTAGAGAGGCCGGGACTCCCATCTCCTACGAGCAGTACTTC. It is translated as CSAREAGTPISYEQYF. The chain links TRBV20-1 to TRBJ2-7; TRBD2 is a possible D gene (6 bases). Per the germline V gene, CDR1 is DFQATT and CDR2 is SNEGSKA (reference sequence). V shed 0 bases and J shed 0 bases, with 15 bases lying between them. The CDR3 is 16 residues long.

On this clonotype: One junction end does not reproduce the germline sequence, and a read error may be involved. The J gene is TRBJ2-5, the V gene TRBV7-2; D possibly corresponds to TRBD1 (6 bases). CDR3 size: 13 residues. The V gene's germline CDR1 is SGHTA and CDR2 FQGNSA. The CDR3 region has the DNA TGTGTCAGCAGCTTGGGGGCCCCCGAGACCCAGTACTTC. It is translated as CVSSLGAPETQYF.

This clonotype showed up just once. The chain employs TRBV14 and TRBJ2-1; D is perhaps TRBD1 (5 bases). Trimming stripped 0 bases from V and 8 bases from J, with 11 bases between. The CDR3 is 14 residues long. Per the germline V gene, CDR1 is SGHDN and CDR2 is FVKESK. The chain's CDR3 is CASSQEGLVDEQFF. CDR3 bases: TGTGCCAGCAGCCAAGAGGGGCTAGTCGATGAGCAGTTCTTC.

The chain couples TRBV5-1 to TRBJ2-7; 7 bases fit TRBD1. The CDR3 totals 14 residues. Germline V gene lookup returns CDR1 SGHRS and CDR2 YFSETQ. V was clipped by 5 bases and J by 3 bases; unmatched bases: 8. The CDR3 here is CASRPQGQHYEQYF. The CDR3 DNA sequence: TGCGCCAGCAGGCCACAGGGACAGCACTACGAGCAGTACTTC. Complete variable domain (other parts from reference TRBV5-1 and TRBJ2-7): KAGVTQTPRYLIKTRGQQVTLSCSPISGHRSVSWYQQTPGQGLQFLFEYFSETQRNKGNFPGRFSGRQFSNSRSEMNVSTLELGDSALYLCASRPQGQHYEQYFGPGTRLTVT.

This chain's CDR3 is CASSQGGGTPATQYF. The CDR3 nucleotides are TGCGCCAGCAGCCAAGGTGGGGGGACCCCAGCGACCCAGTACTTC. The rearrangement joins TRBV4-1 to TRBJ2-7; a weak D match, TRBD2 (6 bases). The closer fit of TRBJ2-5 to the DNA end suggests the J call may be wrong. Germline CDR1 is MGHRA and CDR2 is YSYEKL. The CDR3 is 15 amino acids.

The gene calls are TRBV5-1 and TRBJ2-3; D remains unclear. This CDR3 is built from 14 residues. The V end was cut by 3 bases, the J end by 6 bases, with 14 bases between. CDR1 and CDR2 from the germline V gene are SGHRS and YFSETQ. Here the CDR3 reads CASSSIHRWDTQYF. The CDR3, as DNA: TGCGCCAGCAGCTCCATACACCGTTGGGATACGCAGTATTTT.

This chain connects TRBV7-2 to TRBJ1-1; D gene uncertain. This CDR3 is 14 amino acids long. The ends were cut back, 1 base at V and 3 bases at J, with 9 bases in the middle. CDR1 and CDR2 (germline): SGHTA, FQGNSA. CDR3 nucleotides: TGTGCCAGCAGCTTAGATGGGGAACACACTGAAGCTTTCTTT. This sequence encodes CASSLDGEHTEAFF.

The chain couples TRBV2 to TRBJ1-1, with TRBD1 matching over 7 bases. J was trimmed by 3 bases and V by 6 bases; bases with no gene match: 7. This CDR3 region has 14 residues. Germline CDR1 reads SNHLY; CDR2 reads FYNNEI. The CDR3 spells CASSGGTVYTEAFF. The CDR3 DNA sequence: TGTGCCAGCAGCGGCGGGACAGTTTACACTGAAGCTTTCTTT.

As concerns this clonotype: Germline is not matched at one junction end, which may reflect a read error. The rearrangement uses TRBV20-1 and TRBJ1-6; 7 bases are shared with TRBD1. The CDR3 is 14 amino acids. CDR1 is DFQATT, CDR2 SNEGSKA, per germline (reference sequence). For the CDR3, the DNA is TGCAGTGCTAGAGGGACGGGACAGTTTACGCCCCCCCACTTT. Amino acid sequence: CSARGTGQFTPPHF.

Here the CDR3 reads CSASGTVGSYEQYF. The CDR3 DNA reads TGCAGCGCTTCCGGGACAGTGGGCTCCTACGAGCAGTACTTC. This rearrangement joins TRBV29-1 to TRBJ2-7; 7 bases align to TRBD1. Trimming cost V 7 bases and J 0 bases; bases outside gene matches: 9. Looked up from germline, CDR1 is SQVTM and CDR2 is ANQGSEA. The CDR3 runs 14 residues.

The count of this clonotype is one. This chain uses TRBV13 with TRBJ2-7; D may match TRBD1 or TRBD2 (5 bases each). Between the trimmed V and J ends, which lost 2 bases and 3 bases, there was a span of 17 bases. From germline, CDR1 is PRHDT and CDR2 FYEKMQ (reference sequence). The CDR3 is 16 amino acids. In DNA form, the CDR3 reads TGTGCCAGCAGCTTACAACGGGGCTGGCGTGACTACGAGCAGTACTTC. Its translation is CASSLQRGWRDYEQYF. Full variable domain (missing parts from reference TRBV13 and TRBJ2-7): AAGVIQSPRHLIKEKRETATLKCYPIPRHDTVYWYQQGPGQDPQFLISFYEKMQSDKGSIPDRFSAQQFSDYHSELNMSSLELGDSALYFCASSLQRGWRDYEQYFGPGTRLTVT.

The table lists this clonotype with a few counts. The rearrangement joins TRBV29-1 to TRBJ2-3; tentative D call: TRBD2 (5 bases). The germline V gene has CDR1 SQVTM and CDR2 ANQGSEA. The CDR3 has 13 residues. Trimming stripped 4 bases from V and 1 base from J, with 9 bases between. CDR3 DNA: TGCAGCGTTGTTTTCGGGGGCACAGATACGCAGTATTTT. As protein: CSVVFGGTDTQYF.